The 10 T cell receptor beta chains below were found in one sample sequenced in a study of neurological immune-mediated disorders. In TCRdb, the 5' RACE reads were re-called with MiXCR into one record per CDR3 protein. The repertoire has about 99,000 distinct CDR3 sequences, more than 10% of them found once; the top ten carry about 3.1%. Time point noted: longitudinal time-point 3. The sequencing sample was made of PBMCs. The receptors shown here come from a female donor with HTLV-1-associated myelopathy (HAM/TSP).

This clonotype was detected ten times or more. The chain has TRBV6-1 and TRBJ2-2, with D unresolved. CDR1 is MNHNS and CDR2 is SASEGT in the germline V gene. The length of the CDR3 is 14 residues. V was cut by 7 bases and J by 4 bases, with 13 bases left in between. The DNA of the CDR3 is TGTGCCAGCACTGTTGGGCAGTTCACCGGGGAGCTGTTTTTT. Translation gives CASTVGQFTGELFF.

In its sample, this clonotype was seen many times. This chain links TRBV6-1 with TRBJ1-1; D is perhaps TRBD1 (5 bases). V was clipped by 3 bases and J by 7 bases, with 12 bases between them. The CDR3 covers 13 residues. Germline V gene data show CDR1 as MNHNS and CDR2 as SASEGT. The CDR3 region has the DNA TGTGCCAGCAGTGAGGGTGGGGGACTTGAAGCTTTCTTT. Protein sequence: CASSEGGGLEAFF.

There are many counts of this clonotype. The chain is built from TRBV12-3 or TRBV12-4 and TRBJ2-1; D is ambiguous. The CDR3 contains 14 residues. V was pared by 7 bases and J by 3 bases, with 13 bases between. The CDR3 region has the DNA TGTGCCAGCAACATCGGCCGGTACTACAATGAGCAGTTCTTC. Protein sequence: CASNIGRYYNEQFF.

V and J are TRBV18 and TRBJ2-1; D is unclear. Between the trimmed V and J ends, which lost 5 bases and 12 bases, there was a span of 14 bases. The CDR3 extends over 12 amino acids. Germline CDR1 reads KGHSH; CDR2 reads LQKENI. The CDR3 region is CASSWSIGGQFF. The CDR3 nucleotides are TGTGCCAGCTCATGGAGTATTGGCGGGCAGTTCTTC.

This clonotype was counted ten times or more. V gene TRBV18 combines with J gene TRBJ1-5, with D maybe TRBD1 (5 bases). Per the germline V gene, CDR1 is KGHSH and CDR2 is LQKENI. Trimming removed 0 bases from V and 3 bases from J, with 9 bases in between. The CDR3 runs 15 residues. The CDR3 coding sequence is TGTGCCAGCTCACCACCGGGACGGGACAATCAGCCCCAGCATTTT. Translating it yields CASSPPGRDNQPQHF.

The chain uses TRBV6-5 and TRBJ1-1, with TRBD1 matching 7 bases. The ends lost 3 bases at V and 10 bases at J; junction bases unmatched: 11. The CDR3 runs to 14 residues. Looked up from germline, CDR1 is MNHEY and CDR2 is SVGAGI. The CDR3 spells CASSYRDSRMGAFF. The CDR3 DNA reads TGTGCCAGCAGTTATCGGGACAGTAGGATGGGAGCTTTCTTT.

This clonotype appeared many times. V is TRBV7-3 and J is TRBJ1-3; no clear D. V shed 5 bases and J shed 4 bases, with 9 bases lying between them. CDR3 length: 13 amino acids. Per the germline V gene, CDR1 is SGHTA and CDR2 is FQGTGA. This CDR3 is CASSRAAGNTIYF. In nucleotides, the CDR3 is TGTGCCAGCAGCCGAGCGGCGGGAAACACCATATATTTT.

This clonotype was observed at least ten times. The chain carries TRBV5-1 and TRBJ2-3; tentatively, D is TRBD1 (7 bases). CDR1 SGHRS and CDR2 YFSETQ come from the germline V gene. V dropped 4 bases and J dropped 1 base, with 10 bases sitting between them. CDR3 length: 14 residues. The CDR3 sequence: CASSAGQRTDTQYF. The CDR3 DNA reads TGCGCCAGCAGCGCGGGACAGCGCACAGATACGCAGTATTTT.

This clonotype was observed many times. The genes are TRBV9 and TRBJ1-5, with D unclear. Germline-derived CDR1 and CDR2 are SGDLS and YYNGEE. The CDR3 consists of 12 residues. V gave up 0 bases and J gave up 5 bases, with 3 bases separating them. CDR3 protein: CASSVGDQPQHF. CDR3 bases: TGTGCCAGCAGCGTAGGGGATCAGCCCCAGCATTTT.

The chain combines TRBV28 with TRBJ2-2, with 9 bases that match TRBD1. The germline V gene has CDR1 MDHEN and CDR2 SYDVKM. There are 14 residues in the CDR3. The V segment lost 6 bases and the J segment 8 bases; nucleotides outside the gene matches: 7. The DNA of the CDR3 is TGTGCCAGCAGGAGATACAGGGGGCAGGGGGAGCTGTTTTTT. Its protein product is CASRRYRGQGELFF.